This T cell receptor beta chain is from a study of regulatory T cells in long-lasting Graves disease. At the level of the study: Graves' cases, newly diagnosed, had used antithyroid drugs under 3 months.

Sample time point: newly diagnosed GD, antithyroid drugs for less than 3 months. From RNA extracted from PBMCs, the TCR library was made. The EDTA tubes were filled with 7.5 to 9 milliliters of drawn peripheral blood. Turning to this clonotype: The antigen is undetermined.

Findings and limits, study-wide: Persistent patients shared more public clonotypes (2,741) than new patients (about 930).

Trimming pared 3 bases from V and 14 bases from J, leaving 20 bases between. This CDR3 contains 15 residues. To make TCR beta libraries, researchers used iRepertoire HTBI primers and Arm-PCR of CDR3 regions. TCRdb re-analysed the multiplex PCR reads in MiXCR, keeping a single row per CDR3 protein. The top ten clones hold about 20% of a sample with approximately 400,000 distinct CDR3 sequences, 15% to 17% of them seen once. Sequences were derived from peripheral blood mononuclear cells (PBMCs), sampled at new diagnosis, from a patient treated with antithyroid drugs. The J gene is TRBJ1-6, the V gene TRBV12-3 or TRBV12-4, with D uncertain. The TCR comes from a female donor with Graves disease. The CDR3 is CASSFGRETPGALHF. CDR3 DNA sequence: TGTGCCAGCAGTTTTGGACGCGAGACGCCCGGCGCCCTCCACTTT.